The 27 T cell receptor beta chains below all came from one sample that was sequenced in a study of shared clonotypes between healthy human individuals. Terminally differentiated effector memory CD45RA+ cells were excluded by CCR7 positive selection of CD45RO-negative cells. The data were produced by immunoSEQ multiplex PCR, yet TCRdb's version contains in-frame clones alone and is incomplete. The sample consists of 750,000 to 1,000,000 clones, more than 85% of them appearing once. Sequencing input: naive CD8+ T cells sorted from blood. The receptors were gathered from a man younger than 40 in good health.

The chain links TRBV11-2 to TRBJ1-1; unclear D gene. From germline, CDR1 is SGHAT and CDR2 FQNNGV. The CDR3 consists of 13 residues. Between the trimmed V and J ends, which lost 7 bases and 1 base, there was a span of 10 bases. The DNA of the CDR3 is TGTGCCAGCACAACCCAGCAGAACACTGAAGCTTTCTTT. Translated: CASTTQQNTEAFF.

A word on this clone: This sample includes further DNA sequences coding for the same CDR3. The V call is TRBV27, the J call TRBJ1-4; the D gene is possibly TRBD1 (5 bases). V lost 1 base and J lost 6, with 9 bases in between. The CDR3 extends over 14 amino acids. CDR1 is MNHEY, CDR2 SMNVEV, per germline (reference sequence). CDR3 coding DNA: TGTGCCAGCAGTTTATTGGGGGGGGATGAAAAACTGTTTTTT. Amino acid sequence: CASSLLGGDEKLFF.

This clone was seen just once. The V call is TRBV6-6, the J call TRBJ2-1, with D maybe TRBD1 (5 bases). CDR3 size: 16 residues. Germline V gives CDR1 MNHNY, CDR2 SVGAGI (reference sequence). V was clipped by 0 bases and J by 3 bases, with 12 bases between them. As DNA, the CDR3 is TGTGCCAGCAGTTACTCAAGAGACAGCCGCTACAATGAGCAGTTCTTC. It encodes CASSYSRDSRYNEQFF.

V and J are TRBV29-1 and TRBJ2-3, with a possible D match to TRBD1 (5 bases). Germline values: CDR1 SQVTM, CDR2 ANQGSEA. The CDR3 runs 15 residues. V lost 7 bases to trimming and J lost 2 bases, with 19 bases between them. CDR3 nucleotides: TGCAGCGGTCTCGATTCGGACACTTTCACAGATACGCAGTATTTT. Translated, it gives CSGLDSDTFTDTQYF.

CDR3: CAWAVGGDQPQHF. In DNA form, the CDR3 reads TGTGCCTGGGCTGTTGGGGGCGATCAGCCCCAGCATTTT. The chain uses TRBV30 and TRBJ1-5, with a possible D match to TRBD1 (6 bases). The CDR3 spans 13 residues. Trimming left V 5 bases short and J 5 bases short, with 13 bases between. Germline lookup yields CDR1 GTSNPN and CDR2 SVGIG (reference sequence).

The CDR3 DNA follows: TGTGCCAGCAGCTTTCAGGGACCAAGGGGCTACACCTTC. This encodes CASSFQGPRGYTF. The genes are TRBV7-9 and TRBJ1-2, with D possibly matching TRBD1 (5 bases). The length of the CDR3 is 13 residues. Trimming shortened V by 3 bases and J by 8 bases, and 13 bases separated the two germline ends. Germline V CDR1 and CDR2: SEHNR, FQNEAQ (reference sequence).

V is TRBV19 and J is TRBJ1-1; D unclear. Germline loops: CDR1 LNHDA, CDR2 SQIVND (reference sequence). Between the trimmed V and J ends, which lost 3 bases and 3 bases, there was a span of 8 bases. The CDR3 contains 13 residues. The CDR3 DNA follows: TGTGCCAGTAGTATGTGGAGGGACACTGAAGCTTTCTTT. Translated: CASSMWRDTEAFF.

The CDR3 protein is CATKLAGLSYEQYF. The CDR3 DNA sequence: TGTGCCACCAAACTAGCGGGGCTGTCCTACGAGCAGTACTTC. The gene calls are TRBV6-1 and TRBJ2-7; TRBD2 agrees at 10 bases. Per the germline V gene, CDR1 is MNHNS and CDR2 is SASEGT. The CDR3 is made up of 14 amino acids. The junction had 7 bases not matched to a gene; V was cut back by 10 bases and J by 1 base.

J is TRBJ2-3 and V is TRBV21-1; TRBD2 is the table's D call and was not checked against the DNA. TRBV21-1 is shown as a pseudogene. The CDR3 is 14 residues long. The DNA of the CDR3 is TGTGCCAGCAGGGGGGGGCCTTGCACAGATACGCAGTATTTT. Protein product: CASRGGPCTDTQYF.

In its sample, this clone was seen a few times. This chain links TRBV6-6 with TRBJ2-7; possible D gene TRBD2, 5 bases. This CDR3 region has 13 residues. Germline V lookup: CDR1 MNHNY, CDR2 SVGAGI (reference sequence). Trimming left V 8 bases short and J 6 bases short, with 17 bases between. The CDR3 loop is CASGYSREPEQYF. The CDR3 region has the DNA TGTGCCAGCGGCTACTCTAGGGAGCCCGAGCAGTACTTC.

This sequence joins TRBV29-1 and TRBJ2-4, with 11 bases identical to TRBD2. This CDR3 contains 13 residues. Germline V lookup: CDR1 SQVTM, CDR2 ANQGSEA. The trim removed 7 bases at V and 5 bases at J, leaving 4 bases unmatched. The CDR3 is CSARLAGQNIQYF. The CDR3 nucleotides are TGCAGCGCCAGACTAGCGGGGCAAAACATTCAGTACTTC.

The rearrangement uses TRBV5-4 and TRBJ1-1; D call uncertain. The CDR3 is 17 amino acids. V lost 0 bases and J 3 bases, leaving 18 bases between the germline ends. Germline values: CDR1 SGHNT, CDR2 YYREEE (reference sequence). The CDR3 reads CASSLAIGHRKYTEAFF. CDR3 in DNA: TGTGCCAGCAGCTTGGCCATTGGGCACCGAAAATACACTGAAGCTTTCTTT. The entire variable domain, with the rest obtained from reference TRBV5-4 and TRBJ1-1, is as follows: ETGVTQSPTHLIKTRGQQVTLRCSSQSGHNTVSWYQQALGQGPQFIFQYYREEENGRGNFPPRFSGLQFPNYSSELNVNALELDDSALYLCASSLAIGHRKYTEAFFGQGTRLTVV.

The rearrangement uses TRBV4-1 and TRBJ2-3, with 7 bases fitting TRBD2. The CDR3 contains 17 residues. Trimming removed 3 bases from V and 2 bases from J; junction bases left unmatched: 11. The germline V gene has CDR1 MGHRA and CDR2 YSYEKL. CDR3 DNA: TGCGCCAGCAGCCACTCTGGAGGGCTAGCGGACACAGATACGCAGTATTTT. This gives the protein CASSHSGGLADTDTQYF.

The count of this clone is one. The J gene is TRBJ2-5, the V gene TRBV10-2; TRBD2 might be the D (6 bases). The V gene's germline CDR1 is WSHSY and CDR2 SAAADI. This CDR3 is 15 amino acids long. The V and J ends lost 10 bases and 2 bases respectively, with 20 bases between them. The CDR3 sequence: CATAPTGGKQETQYF. As DNA, the CDR3 is TGCGCCACTGCCCCGACCGGCGGGAAACAAGAGACCCAGTACTTC.

This clone was counted a single time. The chain is built from TRBV10-2 and TRBJ2-3; perhaps TRBD1 as D (5 bases). Per germline, CDR1 WSHSY and CDR2 SAAADI. Trimming shortened V by 11 bases and J by 2 bases, and 14 bases separated the two germline ends. This CDR3 region has 13 residues. The CDR3 nucleotides read TGCGCCCGCGCGACAGCCTACACAGATACGCAGTATTTT. Translating gives CARATAYTDTQYF.

This clone was observed once. CDR3 residues: CASSREEGTAGELFF. CDR3 in DNA: TGTGCCAGCAGCCGTGAGGAGGGAACGGCCGGGGAGCTGTTTTTT. The chain recombines TRBV5-8 with TRBJ2-2; a weak D match, TRBD2 (6 bases). The CDR3 has 15 residues. V shed 4 bases and J shed 6 bases, with 16 bases lying between them. Germline V gene data show CDR1 as SGHTS and CDR2 as YDEGEE.

Only one count was recorded for this clone. This chain links TRBV7-9 with TRBJ2-2; D is possibly TRBD1 (5 bases). The CDR3 runs 16 residues. Trimming stripped 1 base from V and 1 base from J, with 10 bases between. Germline CDR1 is SEHNR and CDR2 is FQNEAQ (reference sequence). The CDR3 DNA follows: TGTGCCAGCAGCTTAGTTGGGGCATTGAACACCGGGGAGCTGTTTTTT. Translated, it gives CASSLVGALNTGELFF. The variable domain in full, completed from reference TRBV7-9 and TRBJ2-2, reads DTGVSQNPRHKITKRGQNVTFRCDPISEHNRLYWYRQTLGQGPEFLTYFQNEAQLEKSRLLSDRFSAERPKGSFSTLEIQRTEQGDSAMYLCASSLVGALNTGELFFGEGSRLTVL.

V gene TRBV5-5 combines with J gene TRBJ2-3; tentatively, D is TRBD1 (5 bases). The CDR3 totals 15 residues. Germline CDR1 SGHKS, CDR2 YYEKEE (reference sequence). V was cut by 1 base and J by 2 bases, with 11 bases left in between. CDR3 sequence (DNA): TGTGCCAGCAGCTTGAGGGGCATGAACACAGATACGCAGTATTTT. It codes for CASSLRGMNTDTQYF.

This rearrangement joins TRBV5-1 to TRBJ2-2; D unresolved. Trimming took off 0 bases at V and 0 bases at J, with 9 bases between the two ends. CDR1 SGHRS and CDR2 YFSETQ come from the germline V gene. This CDR3 spans 16 amino acids. This chain's CDR3 is CASSLALLANTGELFF. Written as DNA, the CDR3 is TGCGCCAGCAGCTTGGCCCTGCTCGCGAACACCGGGGAGCTGTTTTTT.

V is TRBV10-3 and J is TRBJ2-4, with 7 positions matching TRBD2. Germline values: CDR1 ENHRY, CDR2 SYGVKD. This CDR3 contains 14 residues. V lost 2 bases, J lost 6 bases, and 4 bases stayed unmatched. CDR3 sequence: CAISETGGRNIQYF. As DNA, the CDR3 is TGTGCCATCAGTGAGACGGGAGGTCGAAACATTCAGTACTTC.

This rearrangement joins TRBV7-9 to TRBJ2-4; D gene ambiguous. Germline V gives CDR1 SEHNR, CDR2 FQNEAQ (reference sequence). The CDR3 contains 14 residues. The V end was cut by 5 bases, the J end by 0 bases, with 8 bases between. Here the CDR3 DNA reads TGTGCCAGCAGCCCCCCGGTAGCCAAAAACATTCAGTACTTC. This sequence encodes CASSPPVAKNIQYF.

The V and J genes are TRBV27 and TRBJ2-7, with TRBD2 matching over 7 bases. The germline CDR1 and CDR2 sequences are MNHEY and SMNVEV (reference sequence). J was trimmed by 1 base and V by 8 bases; bases with no gene match: 11. This CDR3 is 15 amino acids long. The CDR3 nucleotides are TGTGCCAGCGCACAAGGCGGGGGTAGGTCCTACGAGCAGTACTTC. This translates into CASAQGGGRSYEQYF.

The CDR3 region has the DNA TGTGCCAGCAGTTTCTTGGGGGTCAACACTGAAGCTTTCTTT. Translation: CASSFLGVNTEAFF. V and J are TRBV28 and TRBJ1-1, with D possibly TRBD1 on 5 matching bases. CDR1 and CDR2 (germline): MDHEN, SYDVKM. The CDR3 is 14 amino acids. The V end was cut by 3 bases, the J end by 2 bases, with 10 bases between.

The chain has TRBV7-9 and TRBJ2-7; TRBD1 aligns across 7 bases. The CDR3 runs 16 residues. Germline V gene sequence: CDR1 SEHNR, CDR2 FQNEAQ (reference sequence). With 5 bases clipped from V and 2 bases from J, the junction kept 12 bases outside the gene matches. This chain's CDR3 is CASSPSQGERPYEQYF. In DNA, the CDR3 is TGTGCCAGCAGCCCGAGTCAGGGGGAAAGGCCCTACGAGCAGTACTTC.

The chain has TRBV7-9 and TRBJ2-7, with D perhaps assigned TRBD1 or TRBD2 (6 bases each). This CDR3 is built from 15 residues. Trimming took off 5 bases at V and 1 base at J, with 15 bases between the two ends. Germline CDR1 reads SEHNR; CDR2 reads FQNEAQ (reference sequence). Written as DNA, the CDR3 is TGTGCCAGCAGCCCGGGGGCACACGGGTCCTACGAGCAGTACTTC. Translated: CASSPGAHGSYEQYF.

About this clone: Other DNA sequences of this sample code for an identical CDR3. The V gene is TRBV6-5, the J gene TRBJ2-7; D gene unclear. Looked up from germline, CDR1 is MNHEY and CDR2 is SVGAGI. This CDR3 is built from 12 residues. V dropped 9 bases and J dropped 4 bases, with 13 bases sitting between them. The CDR3 loop is CASSGPGYEQYF. The DNA of the CDR3 is TGTGCCAGTTCCGGGCCCGGATACGAGCAGTACTTC.

V usage is TRBV10-3 and J usage is TRBJ2-2; 13 bases line up with TRBD2. CDR3 length equals 17 residues. Trimming took 6 bases from V and 3 from J; bases not matched to a gene: 7. Germline V CDR1 and CDR2: ENHRY, SYGVKD. The CDR3 DNA sequence: TGTGCCATCAGGGATGGACTAGCGGGAGTTGACACCGGGGAGCTGTTTTTT. As protein: CAIRDGLAGVDTGELFF.